This TCR beta chain was captured in a study of T cell repertoires in cytomegalovirus infection. This CDR3 region has 19 residues. CDR1 and CDR2 (germline): LNHDA, SQIVND (reference sequence). Trimming cost V 2 bases and J 1 base; bases outside gene matches: 5. MiXCR, applied by TCRdb to the reads, yields one record per CDR3 protein. This sample has some 600,000 distinct CDR3 sequences, with 24% found just once. The sample consisted of CD8+ T cells from PBMCs. This TCR was sampled from a human donor in good health (CMV status not recorded). Some clones in this sample may be carry-over from other donors' samples. The rearrangement uses TRBV19 and TRBJ2-4; 16 bases fit TRBD2. The CDR3 DNA reads TGTGCCAGTAGTATAATGGGACTAGCGGGGGGGGTCGCCAAAAACATTCAGTACTTC. This sequence encodes CASSIMGLAGGVAKNIQYF.